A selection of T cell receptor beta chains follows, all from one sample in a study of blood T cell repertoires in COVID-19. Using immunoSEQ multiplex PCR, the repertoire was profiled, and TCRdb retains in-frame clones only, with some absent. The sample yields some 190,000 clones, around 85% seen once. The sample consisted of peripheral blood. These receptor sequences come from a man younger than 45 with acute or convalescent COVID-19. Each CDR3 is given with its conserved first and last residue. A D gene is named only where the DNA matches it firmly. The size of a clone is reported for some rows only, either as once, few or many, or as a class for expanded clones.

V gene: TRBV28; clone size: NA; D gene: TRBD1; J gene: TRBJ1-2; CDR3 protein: CASGSRTGNGYTF; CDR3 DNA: TGTGCCAGCGGCTCTAGGACAGGGAATGGCTACACCTTC
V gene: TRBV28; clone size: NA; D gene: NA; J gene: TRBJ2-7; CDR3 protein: CASTERTYEQYF; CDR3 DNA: TGTGCCAGCACCGAGAGGACCTACGAGCAGTACTTC
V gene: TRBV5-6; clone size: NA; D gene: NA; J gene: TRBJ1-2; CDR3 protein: CASSLWQGRDVSGYTF; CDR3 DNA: TGTGCCAGCAGCTTGTGGCAGGGTCGTGATGTCTCGGGCTACACCTTC
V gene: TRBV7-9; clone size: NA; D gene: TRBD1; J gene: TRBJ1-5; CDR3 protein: CASSLDRGSNQPQHF; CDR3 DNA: TGTGCCAGCAGCTTAGACAGGGGCAGCAATCAGCCCCAGCATTTT
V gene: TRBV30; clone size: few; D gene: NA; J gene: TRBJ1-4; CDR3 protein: CAWTPGQSPNEKLFF; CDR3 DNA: TGTGCCTGGACCCCTGGACAAAGCCCTAATGAAAAACTGTTTTTT
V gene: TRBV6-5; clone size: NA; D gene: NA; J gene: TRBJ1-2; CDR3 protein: CASSYASTDSYGYTF; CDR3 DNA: TGTGCCAGCAGTTACGCCTCGACTGATTCCTATGGCTACACCTTC
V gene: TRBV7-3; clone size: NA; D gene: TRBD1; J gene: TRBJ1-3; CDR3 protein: CASSSGQGSGNTIYF; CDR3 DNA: TGTGCCAGCAGCTCCGGACAGGGCTCTGGAAACACCATATATTTT
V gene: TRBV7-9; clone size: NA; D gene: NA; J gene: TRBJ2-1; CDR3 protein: CASSPTRTAMDEQFF; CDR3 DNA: TGTGCCAGCAGCCCTACCCGGACAGCTATGGATGAGCAGTTCTTC
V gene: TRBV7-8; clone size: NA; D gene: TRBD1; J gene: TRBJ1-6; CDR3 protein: CASSRDRGNSPLHF; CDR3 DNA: TGTGCCAGCAGCCGAGACAGGGGCAATTCACCCCTCCACTTT
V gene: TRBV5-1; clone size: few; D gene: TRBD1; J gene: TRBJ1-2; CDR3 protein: CASSLAMGTGYYTF; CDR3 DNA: TGCGCCAGCAGCTTGGCGATGGGGACAGGGTATTACACCTTC
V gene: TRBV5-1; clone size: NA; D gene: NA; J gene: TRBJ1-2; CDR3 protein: CASSLGPGDGYTF; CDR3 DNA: TGCGCCAGCAGCTTGGGACCCGGGGATGGCTACACCTTC
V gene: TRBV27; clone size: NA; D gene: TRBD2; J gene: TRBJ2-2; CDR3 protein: CASSLYGTSGIWELFF; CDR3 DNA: TGTGCCAGCAGTTTATACGGGACTAGCGGGATCTGGGAGCTGTTTTTT
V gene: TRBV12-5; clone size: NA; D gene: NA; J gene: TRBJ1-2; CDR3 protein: CASGLHATLDSPYGYTF; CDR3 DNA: TGTGCTAGTGGTTTGCATGCTACCTTAGACAGCCCCTATGGCTACACCTTC
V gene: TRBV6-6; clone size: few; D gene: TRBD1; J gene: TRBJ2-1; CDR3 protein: CASSYIQGAHNEQFF; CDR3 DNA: TGTGCCAGCAGTTATATTCAGGGGGCCCACAATGAGCAGTTCTTC
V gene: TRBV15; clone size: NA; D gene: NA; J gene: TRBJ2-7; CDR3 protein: CATSRDLTATYEQYF; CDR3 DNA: TGTGCCACCAGCAGAGATCTCACAGCAACCTACGAGCAGTACTTC
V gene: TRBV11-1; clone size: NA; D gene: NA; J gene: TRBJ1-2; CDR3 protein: CASSAHRATPYGYTF; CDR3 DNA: TGTGCCAGCAGCGCCCACAGGGCCACTCCCTATGGCTACACCTTC
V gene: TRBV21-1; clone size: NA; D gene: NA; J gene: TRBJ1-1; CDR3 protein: CASQEQGRSDGTEAFF; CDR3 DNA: TGTGCCAGCCAGGAACAGGGGCGGTCAGATGGGACTGAAGCTTTCTTT
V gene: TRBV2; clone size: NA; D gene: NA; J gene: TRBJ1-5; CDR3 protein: CASSLGAGQPQHF; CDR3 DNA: TGTGCCAGCAGTTTAGGGGCTGGTCAGCCCCAGCATTTT
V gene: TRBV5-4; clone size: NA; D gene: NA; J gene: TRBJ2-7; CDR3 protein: CASSGMDRSYEQYF; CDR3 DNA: TGTGCCAGCAGCGGAATGGACAGATCCTACGAGCAGTACTTC
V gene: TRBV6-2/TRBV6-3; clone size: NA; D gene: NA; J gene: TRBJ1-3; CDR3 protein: CASSYGSAGNTIYF; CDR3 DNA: TGTGCCAGCAGTTACGGTTCAGCTGGAAACACCATATATTTT
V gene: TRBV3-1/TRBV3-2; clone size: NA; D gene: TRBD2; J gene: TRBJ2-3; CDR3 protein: CASSEVAGGPDTQYF; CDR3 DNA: TGTGCCAGCAGCGAAGTAGCGGGGGGACCAGATACGCAGTATTTT
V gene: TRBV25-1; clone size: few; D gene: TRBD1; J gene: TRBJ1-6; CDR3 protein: CASSVRDRGNSPLHF; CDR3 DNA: TGTGCCAGCAGTGTTCGAGACAGGGGTAATTCACCCCTCCACTTT
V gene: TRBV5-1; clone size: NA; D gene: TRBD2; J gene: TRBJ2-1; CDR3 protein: CASTEKVSGSSYNEQFF; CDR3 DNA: TGCGCCAGCACCGAGAAGGTTAGCGGGAGCTCCTACAATGAGCAGTTCTTC
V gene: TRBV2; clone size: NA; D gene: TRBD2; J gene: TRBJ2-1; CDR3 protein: CASSEPSASGNEQFF; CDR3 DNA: TGTGCCAGCTCCGAACCCTCGGCTAGCGGTAATGAGCAGTTCTTC
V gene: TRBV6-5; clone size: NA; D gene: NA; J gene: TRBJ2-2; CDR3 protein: CASSLQLNTGELFF; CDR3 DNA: TGTGCCAGCAGTCTCCAACTGAACACCGGGGAGCTGTTTTTT
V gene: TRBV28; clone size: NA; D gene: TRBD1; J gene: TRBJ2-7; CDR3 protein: CASRIRQGGYEQYF; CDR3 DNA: TGTGCCAGCAGGATCAGACAGGGGGGCTACGAGCAGTACTTC
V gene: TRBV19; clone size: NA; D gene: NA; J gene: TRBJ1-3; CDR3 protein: CARGTISGNTIYF; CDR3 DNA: TGTGCCAGGGGGACAATCTCTGGAAACACCATATATTTT
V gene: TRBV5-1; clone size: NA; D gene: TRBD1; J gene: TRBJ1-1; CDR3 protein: CASSSGQGRTRTEAFF; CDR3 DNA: TGCGCCAGCAGCTCGGGACAGGGAAGGACCCGCACTGAAGCTTTCTTT
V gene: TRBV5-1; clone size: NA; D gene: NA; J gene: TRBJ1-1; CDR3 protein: CASSPTDNTEAFF; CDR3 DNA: TGCGCCAGCAGCCCTACAGACAACACTGAAGCTTTCTTT
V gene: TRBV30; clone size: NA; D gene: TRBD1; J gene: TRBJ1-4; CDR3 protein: CAWTRTGGDEKLFF; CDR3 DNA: TGTGCCTGGACCCGGACAGGTGGAGATGAAAAACTGTTTTTT
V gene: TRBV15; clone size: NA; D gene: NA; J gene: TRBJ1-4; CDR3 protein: CATSRGSPGEGEKLFF; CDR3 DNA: TGTGCCACCAGCAGAGGATCACCAGGCGAGGGTGAAAAACTGTTTTTT
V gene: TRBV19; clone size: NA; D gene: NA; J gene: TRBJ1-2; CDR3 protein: CASTSFRGGNLGYTF; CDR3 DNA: TGTGCCAGTACCTCATTCAGGGGAGGGAATCTCGGCTACACCTTC
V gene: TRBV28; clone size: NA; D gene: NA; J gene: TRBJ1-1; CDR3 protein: CASSDRPLNTEAFF; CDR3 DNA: TGTGCCAGCAGTGACAGGCCTCTTAACACTGAAGCTTTCTTT
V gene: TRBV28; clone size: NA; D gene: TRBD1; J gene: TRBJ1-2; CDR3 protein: CASSEDRALGYGYTF; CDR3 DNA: TGTGCCAGCAGTGAAGACAGGGCCCTTGGCTATGGCTACACCTTC
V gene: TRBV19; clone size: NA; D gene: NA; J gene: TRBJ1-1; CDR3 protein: CEGGNTEAFF; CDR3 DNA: TGTGAAGGAGGGAACACTGAAGCTTTCTTT
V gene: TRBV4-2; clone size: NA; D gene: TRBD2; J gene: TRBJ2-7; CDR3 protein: CASSQGRSTSGRTYEQYF; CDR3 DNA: TGTGCCAGCAGCCAAGGACGCTCGACTAGCGGGAGAACCTACGAGCAGTACTTC
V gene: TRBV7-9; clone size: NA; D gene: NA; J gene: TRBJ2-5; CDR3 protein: CASSFGQREETQYF; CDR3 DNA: TGTGCCAGCAGCTTCGGCCAGCGCGAGGAGACCCAGTACTTC
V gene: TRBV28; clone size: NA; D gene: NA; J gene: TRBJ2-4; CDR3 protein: CASTTFLETKNIQYF; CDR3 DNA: TGTGCCAGTACTACTTTTCTGGAAACCAAAAACATTCAGTACTTC
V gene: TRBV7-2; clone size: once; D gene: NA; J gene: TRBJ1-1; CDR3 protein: CASSYGQNTEAFF; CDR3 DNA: TGTGCCAGCAGCTATGGACAGAACACTGAAGCTTTCTTT
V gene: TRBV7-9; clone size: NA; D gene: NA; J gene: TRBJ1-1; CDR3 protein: CASSLSMGGGEAFF; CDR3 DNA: TGTGCCAGCAGCTTATCAATGGGAGGGGGTGAAGCTTTCTTT